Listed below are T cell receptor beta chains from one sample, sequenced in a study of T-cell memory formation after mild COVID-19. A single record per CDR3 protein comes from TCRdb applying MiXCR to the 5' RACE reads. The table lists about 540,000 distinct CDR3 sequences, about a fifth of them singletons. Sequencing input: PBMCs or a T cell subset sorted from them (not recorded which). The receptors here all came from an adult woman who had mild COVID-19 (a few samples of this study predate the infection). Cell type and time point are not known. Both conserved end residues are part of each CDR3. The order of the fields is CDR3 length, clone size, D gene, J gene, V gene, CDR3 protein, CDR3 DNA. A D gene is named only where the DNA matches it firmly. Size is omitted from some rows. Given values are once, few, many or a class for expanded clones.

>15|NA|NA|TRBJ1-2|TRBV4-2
CASSQAAAVVQGYTF
TGTGCCAGCAGCCAAGCGGCGGCAGTCGTACAGGGCTACACCTTC
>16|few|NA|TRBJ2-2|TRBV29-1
CSVTSTGPENTGELFF
TGCAGCGTTACCTCAACAGGCCCCGAGAACACCGGGGAGCTGTTTTTT
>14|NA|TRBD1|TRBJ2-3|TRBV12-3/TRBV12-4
CASTYRGRTDTQYF
TGTGCCAGCACCTACAGGGGCCGCACAGATACGCAGTATTTT
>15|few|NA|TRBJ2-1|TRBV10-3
CAISGAGTGNNEQFF
TGTGCCATCAGTGGTGCAGGAACTGGGAACAATGAGCAGTTCTTC
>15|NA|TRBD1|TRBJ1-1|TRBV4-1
CASSQLDRGDTEAFF
TGCGCCAGCAGCCAACTCGACAGGGGCGACACTGAAGCTTTCTTT
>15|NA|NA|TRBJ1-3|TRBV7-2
CASSPGGFSGNTIYF
TGTGCCAGCAGCCCAGGTGGATTCTCTGGAAACACCATATATTTT
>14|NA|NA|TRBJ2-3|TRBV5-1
CASSPDREGDTQYF
TGCGCCAGCAGCCCGGACAGGGAGGGAGATACGCAGTATTTT
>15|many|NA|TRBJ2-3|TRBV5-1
CASSLVGRGTDTQYF
TGCGCCAGCAGCTTGGTAGGTCGGGGCACAGATACGCAGTATTTT
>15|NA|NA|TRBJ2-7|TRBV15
CATSRVVRGSYEQYF
TGTGCCACCAGCAGAGTTGTCAGGGGTTCCTACGAGCAGTACTTC
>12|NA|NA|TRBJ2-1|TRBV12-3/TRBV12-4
CASSWGAAEQFF
TGTGCCAGCAGTTGGGGGGCAGCTGAGCAGTTCTTC
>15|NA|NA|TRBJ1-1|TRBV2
CASSERSPTGTEAFF
TGTGCCAGCAGTGAACGGTCACCCACTGGGACTGAAGCTTTCTTT
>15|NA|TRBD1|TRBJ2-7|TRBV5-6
CASSRPGQQSYEQYF
TGTGCCAGCAGCCGTCCGGGACAGCAATCCTACGAGCAGTACTTC
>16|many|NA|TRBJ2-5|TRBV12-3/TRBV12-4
CASSLIVSVRGETQYF
TGTGCCAGCAGTTTGATTGTTTCGGTCCGCGGGGAGACCCAGTACTTC
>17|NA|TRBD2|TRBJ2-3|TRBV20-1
CSARPPTSGLSTDTQYF
TGCAGTGCTAGACCACCTACTAGCGGTCTAAGCACAGATACGCAGTATTTT
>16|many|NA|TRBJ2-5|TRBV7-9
CASSPGQHSNQETQYF
TGTGCCAGCAGCCCCGGACAGCACTCGAACCAAGAGACCCAGTACTTC
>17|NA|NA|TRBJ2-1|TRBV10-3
CAIRSPWAGPNYNEQFF
TGTGCCATCAGATCTCCTTGGGCGGGGCCGAATTACAATGAGCAGTTCTTC
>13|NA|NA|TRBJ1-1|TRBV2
CASSEEGWTEAFF
TGTGCCAGCAGTGAGGAGGGGTGGACTGAAGCTTTCTTT
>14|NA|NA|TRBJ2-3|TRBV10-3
CAISMRQARDTQYF
TGTGCCATCAGCATGAGACAGGCTAGAGATACGCAGTATTTT